Given below is one TCR beta chain in context. This record comes from a study of blood T cell repertoires in COVID-19. Study-level background: Acute-phase and convalescent COVID-19 samples originated in the United States, Italy and Spain. The cDNA or gDNA used as material had been derived from T cells, B-cell-depleted T cells, or PBMCs.

The CDR3 extends over 14 amino acids. J lost 5 bases, V lost 7 bases, and 7 bases had no gene match. Looked up from germline, CDR1 is SGHTA and CDR2 is FQGNSA. Source study methods: Nucleated cell number was recorded as an estimate derived from reference gene primer amplification. The repertoire was sequenced with immunoSEQ multiplex PCR; TCRdb's copy has only in-frame clones and lacks some. V, J and clone size were drawn from that table, and D and trimming were deduced from the DNA. The sample comprises under 250,000 clones, around 81% of which are singletons, and approximately 4.8% rests with the top ten.

The V call is TRBV7-2, the J call TRBJ2-2; 7 bases map to TRBD2. The TCR originated in a man aged 50 or older with active or convalescent COVID-19. Sequenced material: peripheral blood. CDR3 amino acids: CASMRTRETGELFF. The DNA for the CDR3 is TGTGCCAGCATGCGGACTAGGGAGACCGGGGAGCTGTTTTTT.